This T cell receptor beta chain is from a study of OX40 agonist ivuxolimab in advanced cancers. About the study: The dose of intravenous ivuxolimab that patients received every 2 weeks ranged from 0.01 to 10 mg/kg.

The V gene's germline CDR1 is MNHNS and CDR2 SASEGT. Trimming removed 3 bases from V and 2 bases from J; junction bases left unmatched: 3. The CDR3 is 15 amino acids. Some clones are missing from TCRdb's copy, which holds only in-frame ones; the method was immunoSEQ multiplex PCR. The table has about 77,000 clones, more than 75% seen once. The material was CD4+ or CD8+ T cells sorted from blood, obtained in a trial of the OX40 agonist ivuxolimab. V is TRBV6-1 and J is TRBJ1-5; TRBD1 matches at 8 bases. This TCR came from an adult with an advanced solid tumor such as melanoma, head and neck, liver or kidney cancer. The CDR3 region is CASSEAGGGNQPQHF. The CDR3 DNA reads TGTGCCAGCAGTGAGGCAGGGGGCGGCAATCAGCCCCAGCATTTT.